This T cell receptor (beta chain) was observed in a study of vaccination and CD4 T cells after COVID-19. Across the whole study: Samples after vaccination came a median approximately 70 days past dose two, ranging 14 to 241. Overlapping spike peptides of SARS-CoV-2, HCoV-NL63, HCoV-OC43 and HCoV-229E stimulated the cells.

Study conclusions and caveats: Spike mono-reactivity was found in 304 of 307 vaccine-specific clones from convalescent patients. Post-vaccination reactive clonotypes (median roughly 41) did not differ significantly from post-infection (about 21).

Per the germline V gene, CDR1 is SNHLY and CDR2 is FYNNEI. The CDR3 sequence is 15 residues long. As for treatment: approximately nine-day PBMC culture with coronavirus spike peptide pools or control peptides (ViraFEST assay). The assay that was used to sequence DNA from cultured CD4+ T cells was the Oncomine TCR Beta short-read assay. MiXCR, applied by TCRdb to the PCR reads, yields one record per CDR3 protein. The table lists 15,000 to 20,000 distinct CDR3 sequences, around 52% of them singletons, with about 9.4% in the top ten. Comment on this clonotype: The antigen remains unidentified. Relative to the germline gene, one junction end is altered; a read error may explain this.

The clonotype originates from a human donor who had recovered from COVID-19. The material sequenced was CD4+ T cells from blood, cultured in vitro. The rearrangement uses TRBV2 and TRBJ2-2; 9 nucleotides align to TRBD1. CDR3 bases: TGTGCCAGCAGACGGGACAGGGAGAACGCCGGGGAGCTGTTTTTT. Its protein is CASRRDRENAGELFF.